The 27 T cell receptor beta chains below were found in one sample sequenced in a study of cytomegalovirus exposure and HLA in healthy donors. It was with 60 Vbeta and 13 Jbeta primers that the PCR ran. Profiled with immunoSEQ multiplex PCR; TCRdb holds only in-frame clones, not every one. The sample has some 130,000 clones, approximately 80% seen once. The material sequenced was PBMCs. These receptors came from a male donor in good health and CMV-seronegative.

J is TRBJ1-2 and V is TRBV6-5, with TRBD1 as a possible D gene (6 bases). With 4 bases removed from V and 0 bases from J, the gap between germline ends came to 12 bases. The V gene's germline CDR1 is MNHEY and CDR2 SVGAGI. CDR3 length equals 15 residues. The CDR3 DNA is TGTGCCAGCAGTTCGGACAGAGACACTAACTATGGCTACACCTTC. Translation: CASSSDRDTNYGYTF.

The J gene is TRBJ2-5, the V gene TRBV5-6; tentatively, D is TRBD2 (7 bases). With the DNA end fitting TRBJ2-7 better, the J assignment may be wrong. Germline CDR1 reads SGHDT; CDR2 reads YYEEEE. The CDR3 extends over 14 amino acids. Written as DNA, the CDR3 is TGTGCCAGCAGCGACTTGGGGGGGCGGGACGAGCAGTACTTC. Its protein product is CASSDLGGRDEQYF.

V is TRBV7-6 and J is TRBJ2-3, with a possible D match to TRBD2 (6 bases). The CDR3 runs to 16 residues. Germline-derived CDR1 and CDR2 are SGHVS and FNYEAQ. The V end lost 5 bases, the J end lost 8 bases, and 23 bases lay between the germline ends. CDR3 nucleotide sequence: TGTGCCAGCAGCCCTCGACTTCGGAGGGACTGGGGTACGCAGTATTTT. Translated, it gives CASSPRLRRDWGTQYF.

On this clone itself: Mismatch with germline at one junction end may stem from a read error. The gene calls are TRBV7-9 and TRBJ2-7; TRBD2 aligns across 9 bases. The CDR3 has 19 residues. In germline, CDR1 is SEHNR, CDR2 FQNEAQ (reference sequence). The CDR3 nucleotides read TGTTCCAGCACCACTTCGAACACGGGGCGGGAGGGTCTTGCCTACGAGCAGTACTTC. Amino acids: CSSTTSNTGREGLAYEQYF. The entire variable domain, with the rest obtained from reference TRBV7-9 and TRBJ2-7, is as follows: DTGVSQNPRHKITKRGQNVTFRCDPISEHNRLYWYRQTLGQGPEFLTYFQNEAQLEKSRLLSDRFSAERPKGSFSTLEIQRTEQGDSAMYLCSSTTSNTGREGLAYEQYFGPGTRLTVT.

The V gene is TRBV29-1, the J gene TRBJ2-7, with 11 bases identical to TRBD2. Germline lookup yields CDR1 SQVTM and CDR2 ANQGSEA. CDR3 size: 16 residues. V shed 1 base, J shed 3 bases, and the junction held 8 bases outside the gene matches. The CDR3 protein is CSVEGVAGGPVYEQYF. In nucleotides, the CDR3 is TGCAGCGTTGAAGGAGTAGCGGGAGGGCCGGTCTACGAGCAGTACTTC.

The genes are TRBV6-1 and TRBJ2-3, with 10 bases aligning to TRBD2. The germline gives CDR1 MNHNS, CDR2 SASEGT. Unmatched junction bases numbered 5, after V lost 3 bases and J lost 2 bases. The CDR3 spans 16 residues. CDR3 in amino acids: CASSDLAGGYTDTQYF. The CDR3 nucleotides read TGTGCCAGCAGTGATTTAGCGGGGGGATACACAGATACGCAGTATTTT.

The chain combines TRBV10-3 with TRBJ1-1; no definite D call. Germline V gene data show CDR1 as ENHRY and CDR2 as SYGVKD. The V end lost 7 bases, the J end lost 0 bases, and 9 bases lay between the germline ends. This CDR3 spans 13 amino acids. CDR3 nucleotide sequence: TGTGCCATCACCGCATCGGTGAACACTGAAGCTTTCTTT. Translation gives CAITASVNTEAFF.

The gene calls are TRBV21-1 and TRBJ2-5; the table's D call of TRBD2 was not tested on the DNA. TRBV21-1 is listed as a pseudogene. The CDR3 has 16 amino acids. In DNA form, the CDR3 reads TGTGCCAGCAGCAGATGCCGAAACTTCATTCAAGAGACCCAGTACTTC. This sequence encodes CASSRCRNFIQETQYF.

This clone was seen more than once but under ten times. This CDR3 is CAIPSRVEGPEAFF. CDR3 DNA: TGTGCCATCCCCTCCCGGGTCGAGGGTCCTGAAGCTTTCTTT. This chain connects TRBV7-9 to TRBJ1-1; D gene ambiguous. The CDR3 consists of 14 residues. V lost 10 bases and J 6 bases, leaving 21 bases between the germline ends. From germline, CDR1 is SEHNR and CDR2 FQNEAQ (reference sequence).

This chain joins TRBV5-4 and TRBJ2-2, with D possibly TRBD1 on 6 matching bases. Deletions cut 4 bases from V and 3 bases from J, with 16 bases between. The CDR3 spans 16 residues. In germline, CDR1 is SGHNT, CDR2 YYREEE (reference sequence). CDR3 amino acids: CASSDGQTSHTGELFF. CDR3 coding DNA: TGTGCCAGCAGCGATGGACAGACCTCTCACACCGGGGAGCTGTTTTTT.

The rearrangement links TRBV15 to TRBJ2-3; no clear D. The CDR3 runs 13 residues. V lost 1 base, J lost 10 bases, and 12 bases lay in between. Germline CDR1 and CDR2: LNHNV and YYDKDF (reference sequence). The CDR3 nucleotides are TGTGCCACCAGCAGAGTGGGCCTTGAACCGCAGTATTTT. This gives the protein CATSRVGLEPQYF.

This chain uses TRBV9 with TRBJ1-1; 11 bases align to TRBD1. CDR3 length: 14 residues. CDR1 is SGDLS, CDR2 YYNGEE, per germline. V gave up 4 bases and J gave up 4 bases; unmatched junction bases: 3. The chain's CDR3 is CASSIGQGATEAFF. The CDR3 bases are TGTGCCAGCAGCATAGGACAGGGGGCCACTGAAGCTTTCTTT.

This clone has more than one count but fewer than ten. The V and J genes are TRBV4-1 and TRBJ1-4, with TRBD1 as a possible D gene (6 bases). There are 15 residues in the CDR3. V was cut by 0 bases and J by 8 bases, with 13 bases left in between. The germline V gene has CDR1 MGHRA and CDR2 YSYEKL. In DNA form, the CDR3 reads TGCGCCAGCAGCCAAGAAACAGGGCGAGGGGAAAAACTGTTTTTT. Translating gives CASSQETGRGEKLFF.

This clone was detected a few times. This sequence joins TRBV7-3 and TRBJ2-7; D may be TRBD2 (5 bases). The ends were cut back, 11 bases at V and 0 bases at J, with 23 bases in the middle. Germline V lookup: CDR1 SGHTA, CDR2 FQGTGA. This CDR3 is 16 amino acids long. CDR3 sequence reads: CAGGYLGLSFSYEQYF. DNA for the CDR3: TGTGCCGGAGGCTACCTGGGTCTCAGTTTCTCCTACGAGCAGTACTTC. The entire variable domain, with the rest obtained from reference TRBV7-3 and TRBJ2-7, is as follows: GAGVSQTPSNKVTEKGKYVELRCDPISGHTALYWYRQSLGQGPEFLIYFQGTGAADDSGLPNDRFFAVRPEGSVSTLKIQRTERGDSAVYLCAGGYLGLSFSYEQYFGPGTRLTVT.

The chain has TRBV6-4 and TRBJ2-2; TRBD2 is a possible D gene (6 bases). CDR3 size: 16 residues. Germline CDR1 is MRHNA and CDR2 is SNTAGT. The V end was cut by 4 bases, the J end by 5 bases, with 17 bases between. CDR3 in amino acids: CASSVGAGSGTGELFF. CDR3 DNA: TGTGCCAGCAGTGTCGGCGCGGGATCGGGGACCGGGGAGCTGTTTTTT.

CDR3: CASSLADRVSGNTIYF. CDR3 nucleotide sequence: TGCGCCAGCAGCTTGGCCGACCGGGTCTCTGGAAACACCATATATTTT. The chain couples TRBV5-1 to TRBJ1-3; D gene unclear. Germline V gives CDR1 SGHRS, CDR2 YFSETQ. The CDR3 runs to 16 residues. V was trimmed by 0 bases and J by 0 bases, leaving 10 bases between them.

This clone was detected only a few times. The chain employs TRBV6-5 and TRBJ2-5; no reliable D call. The J call may be wrong; the DNA end is better matched by TRBJ2-7. The CDR3 has 15 amino acids. CDR1 MNHEY and CDR2 SVGAGI come from the germline V gene. The CDR3 coding sequence is TGTGCCAGCAGTTACTCGATACCGGGTACCTACGAGCAGTACTTC. Protein product: CASSYSIPGTYEQYF.

This clone was seen a few times. CDR3 DNA: TGCGCCAGCAGCCAAGATGACAGAACTAATGAAAAACTGTTTTTT. This sequence encodes CASSQDDRTNEKLFF. The J gene is TRBJ1-4, the V gene TRBV4-3, with TRBD1 as a possible D gene (5 bases). Trimming shortened V by 0 bases and J by 1 base, and 6 bases separated the two germline ends. This CDR3 is 15 amino acids long. Germline CDR1 reads LGHNA; CDR2 reads YSLEER.

The genes are TRBV19 and TRBJ2-2, with D unclear. The CDR3 contains 15 residues. Per the germline V gene, CDR1 is LNHDA and CDR2 is SQIVND (reference sequence). Between the trimmed V and J ends, which lost 7 bases and 0 bases, there was a span of 12 bases. The CDR3 loop is CASKSQGANTGELFF. As DNA, the CDR3 is TGTGCCAGTAAGTCGCAAGGAGCGAACACCGGGGAGCTGTTTTTT.

A word on this clone: One end of the junction is discordant with germline, which a read error may explain. The rearrangement joins TRBV7-9 to TRBJ2-2, with TRBD1 as a possible D gene (6 bases). Per germline, CDR1 SEHNR and CDR2 FQNEAQ (reference sequence). CDR3 length: 16 residues. DNA of the CDR3: TGTTCCAGCAGCCCCCAGGACAGCACGAACACCGGGGAGCTGTTTTTT. Its protein product is CSSSPQDSTNTGELFF.

V is TRBV9 and J is TRBJ2-2; 7 bases align to TRBD1. In germline, CDR1 is SGDLS, CDR2 YYNGEE. This CDR3 is built from 14 residues. Trimming took 7 bases from V and 6 from J; bases not matched to a gene: 9. This CDR3 is CASGGRGMPGELFF. For the CDR3, the DNA is TGTGCCAGCGGAGGCAGGGGGATGCCCGGGGAGCTGTTTTTT.

CDR3 DNA: TGCGCCAGCAGCCCGTCGTTGCGGGGCAGCACAGATACGCAGTATTTT. As protein: CASSPSLRGSTDTQYF. The chain couples TRBV5-1 to TRBJ2-3; D perhaps matches TRBD2 (6 bases). Germline-derived CDR1 and CDR2 are SGHRS and YFSETQ. The CDR3 consists of 16 residues. Trimming cost V 4 bases and J 0 bases, with 15 bases left between them.

The chain employs TRBV25-1 and TRBJ1-1, with a tentative D call TRBD1 (5 bases). V was clipped by 8 bases and J by 0 bases, with 19 bases between them. The CDR3 sequence is 16 residues long. CDR1 and CDR2 (germline): MGHDK, SYGVNS. CDR3 region: CASGNPPGSLNTEAFF. CDR3 nucleotides: TGTGCCAGCGGAAACCCACCAGGGTCCCTGAACACTGAAGCTTTCTTT.

J is TRBJ2-5 and V is TRBV27, with 8 bases aligning to TRBD2. CDR1 and CDR2 from the germline V gene are MNHEY and SMNVEV (reference sequence). The CDR3 length is 14 residues. Germline trimming cut 4 bases from V and 7 bases from J; bases unmatched to any gene: 8. CDR3 coding DNA: TGTGCCAGCAGTTCCCCGACTAGCGTCGGGACCCAGTACTTC. Amino acids: CASSSPTSVGTQYF.

The chain joins TRBV5-6 to TRBJ1-2; no clear D gene. This CDR3 is built from 15 residues. Germline CDR1 reads SGHDT; CDR2 reads YYEEEE. Trimming removed 1 base from V and 5 bases from J, with 15 bases in between. CDR3 in amino acids: CASSLFEVPLYGYTF. CDR3 DNA sequence: TGTGCCAGCAGCTTGTTTGAGGTACCTCTATATGGCTACACCTTC.

For the CDR3, the DNA is TGTGCCAGCAGTGAAGAAGCGGGGGGCTACAATGAGCAGTTCTTC. This sequence encodes CASSEEAGGYNEQFF. The V gene is TRBV6-1, the J gene TRBJ2-1; the match to TRBD2 covers 9 bases. The CDR3 consists of 15 residues. With 1 base clipped from V and 3 bases from J, the junction kept 1 base outside the gene matches. Germline CDR1 and CDR2: MNHNS and SASEGT.

This chain uses TRBV19 with TRBJ2-1, with 7 bases fitting TRBD2. Looked up from germline, CDR1 is LNHDA and CDR2 is SQIVND (reference sequence). V trimming: 4 bases; J trimming: 6 bases; junction bases outside the gene matches: 6. The CDR3 has 14 residues. The CDR3, as DNA: TGTGCCAGTAGTACAGCCGGACTAGTCAATGAGCAGTTCTTC. The encoded protein is CASSTAGLVNEQFF.